This TCR beta chain was profiled in a study of tumor-infiltrating lymphocytes in primary liver carcinoma. Study details: Staged T1-T3 N0M0, the tumors had sizes that ranged from roughly 4.2 to 10 cm across.

The input was around 500 ng total RNA; TCR beta cDNA was made from it with a constant-region primer. It was through three nested multiplex PCR rounds of slightly modified ARM-PCR that TCR beta libraries arose. The opening two PCR rounds, 10 cycles each, paired TRBV1-TRBV30 forward primers with a C-beta reverse primer. TCRdb redid the calling of the multiplex PCR reads with MiXCR, one entry per CDR3 protein. The table records about 66,000 distinct CDR3 sequences, about 71% of them present only once. The source material, 20-30 mg of unsorted bulk tissue, was used to co-extract RNA and DNA. Treatment-naive at the time, the patients had chronic HBV infection. Over 85% of the cells were viable tumor cells in every tumor sample. Germline lookup yields CDR1 MNHEY and CDR2 SVGAGI. This CDR3 is built from 15 residues. Study observations and caveats: Top clones occupying all five tumor regions numbered only about 7-24%.

Remarks on this clonotype: As yet, its antigen is unknown. An end of the junction does not agree with germline; a read error may underlie this.

The sample consisted of liver tumor tissue from sampling region 4. Subset meaning: tumor region T4, right-lateral pole. The rearrangement uses TRBV6-5 and TRBJ2-1, with 7 bases fitting TRBD1. The clonotype comes from a man aged 40-50 years with primary liver carcinoma and hepatitis B virus infection. CDR3 DNA sequence: TGTGCCAGCAGTTGGGGAGAGGGGGCATTAAATGAACAGTTCTTC. Residues: CASSWGEGALNEQFF.